The text below deals with one TCR beta chain. This PCR relied on a set of 60 Vbeta primers and 13 Jbeta primers. Some clones are missing from TCRdb's copy, which holds only in-frame ones; the method was immunoSEQ multiplex PCR. The top ten hold roughly 6% of the sample, which has around 140,000 clones, roughly 74% seen once. The sample belongs to a study of cytomegalovirus exposure and HLA in healthy donors. CDR3 length equals 12 residues. CDR1 and CDR2 from the germline V gene are SNHLY and FYNNEI. Between the trimmed V and J ends, which lost 11 bases and 1 base, there was a span of 11 bases. Sequencing was carried out using PBMCs. The origin of this receptor is a woman in her thirties or forties in good health and CMV-seropositive. The V and J genes are TRBV2 and TRBJ1-1; D is undetermined. The CDR3 loop is CAGRPENTEAFF. In nucleotides, the CDR3 is TGTGCCGGCCGTCCTGAGAACACTGAAGCTTTCTTT.